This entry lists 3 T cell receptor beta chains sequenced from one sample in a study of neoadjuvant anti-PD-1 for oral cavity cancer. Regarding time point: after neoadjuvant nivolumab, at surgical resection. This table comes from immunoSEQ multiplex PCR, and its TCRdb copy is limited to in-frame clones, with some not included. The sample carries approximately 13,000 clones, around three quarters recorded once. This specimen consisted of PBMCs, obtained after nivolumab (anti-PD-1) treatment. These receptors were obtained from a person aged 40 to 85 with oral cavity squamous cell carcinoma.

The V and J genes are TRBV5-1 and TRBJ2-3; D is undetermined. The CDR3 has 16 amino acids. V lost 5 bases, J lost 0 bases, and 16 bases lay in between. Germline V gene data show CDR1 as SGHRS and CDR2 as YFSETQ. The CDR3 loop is CASRLPFSVSTDTQYF. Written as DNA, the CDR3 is TGCGCCAGCAGGCTCCCATTTTCAGTTAGCACAGATACGCAGTATTTT.

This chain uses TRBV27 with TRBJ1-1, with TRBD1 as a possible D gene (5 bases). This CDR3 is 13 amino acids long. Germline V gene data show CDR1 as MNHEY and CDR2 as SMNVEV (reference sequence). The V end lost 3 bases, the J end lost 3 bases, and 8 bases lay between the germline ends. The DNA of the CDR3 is TGTGCCAGCAGTTTTAAAGGGGACACTGAAGCTTTCTTT. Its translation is CASSFKGDTEAFF.

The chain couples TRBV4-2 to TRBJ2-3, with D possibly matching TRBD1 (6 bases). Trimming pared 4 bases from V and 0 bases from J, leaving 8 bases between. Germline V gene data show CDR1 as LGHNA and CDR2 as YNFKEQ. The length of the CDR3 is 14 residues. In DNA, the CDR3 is TGTGCCAGCAGCCGAGGACAGAGCACAGATACGCAGTATTTT. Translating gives CASSRGQSTDTQYF.